This entry lists 27 T cell receptor beta chains sequenced from one sample in a study of tumor and adjacent non-tumor tissue in lung cancer. This sample's RNA came from whole unsorted tissue. Distant lung tissue was collected more than 3 cm away from the tumor edge. The library came from three nested PCR rounds adapted from ARM-PCR protocols. TCRdb redid the calling of the multiplex PCR reads with MiXCR, one entry per CDR3 protein. The sample has about 44,000 distinct CDR3 sequences; around 62% are singletons. Sequenced material: distant non-tumor lung tissue. The receptors were sampled from a woman in her thirties or forties with non-small cell lung cancer.

Concerning this clonotype itself: This clone may be a read error of a much larger clone one base away. The V and J genes are TRBV20-1 and TRBJ2-3, with 10 bases that match TRBD2. Germline V lookup: CDR1 DFQATT, CDR2 SNEGSKA (reference sequence). Trimming removed 6 bases from V and 1 base from J; junction bases left unmatched: 10. This CDR3 comprises 16 residues. The chain's CDR3 is CSAVLIAGGRTDTQYF. CDR3 sequence (DNA): TGCAGTGCAGTCTTAATAGCGGGGGGCCGCACAGATACGCAGTATTTT.

Concerning this clonotype itself: This may come from a read error, since a much larger clone is one base off. CDR3 sequence: CSAGDVLTSGLYEQYF. Here the CDR3 DNA reads TGCAGTGCTGGAGATGTCTTAACTAGCGGACTCTACGAGCAGTACTTC. The chain has TRBV20-1 and TRBJ2-7; 8 bases are a match to TRBD2. CDR1 and CDR2 (germline): DFQATT, SNEGSKA (reference sequence). This CDR3 has 16 amino acids.

Comment on this clonotype: Since no conserved phenylalanine or tryptophan closes the CDR3, a read error is the likely cause. The genes are TRBV7-9 and TRBJ2-7; TRBD1 is a possible D gene (5 bases). V dropped 1 base and J dropped 2 bases, with 9 bases sitting between them. CDR1 and CDR2 from the germline V gene are SEHNR and FQNEAQ (reference sequence). The CDR3 extends over 14 amino acids. The CDR3 DNA is TGTGCCAGCAGCTTAGGACAGAGACCCTACGAGCAGTACTCC. It codes for CASSLGQRPYEQYS.

Details on this clonotype: The CDR3 end shows no conserved phenylalanine or tryptophan, and so a read error is likely. This rearrangement joins TRBV29-1 to TRBJ2-7, with a weak D call TRBD1 (5 bases). Trimming shortened V by 6 bases and J by 5 bases, and 23 bases separated the two germline ends. The CDR3 has 15 amino acids. Per the germline V gene, CDR1 is SQVTM and CDR2 is ANQGSEA. In DNA, the CDR3 is TGCAGCGTAACATCAGGGTGGCGACCAAACCACGAGCAGTACCTC. Translated, it gives CSVTSGWRPNHEQYL.

V gene TRBV6-5 combines with J gene TRBJ1-6, with a possible D match to TRBD1 (6 bases). The CDR3 totals 14 residues. Germline V gene lookup returns CDR1 MNHEY and CDR2 SVGAGI. V was pared by 10 bases and J by 14 bases, with 24 bases between. CDR3 sequence reads: CATRRTIQGPTLHF. As DNA, the CDR3 is TGTGCCACTAGAAGAACTATACAGGGACCAACCCTCCACTTT.

This clonotype was recorded a few times. V usage is TRBV28 and J usage is TRBJ2-7; D ambiguous. The CDR3 length is 15 residues. CDR1 is MDHEN and CDR2 is SYDVKM in the germline V gene. Trimming removed 8 bases from V and 2 bases from J, with 19 bases in between. The CDR3 reads CASQDDDFRAYEQYF. Written as DNA, the CDR3 is TGTGCCAGCCAAGACGATGACTTCCGGGCCTACGAGCAGTACTTC.

A remark on this clonotype: A clone one base away is much larger, so this may be a read error. This rearrangement joins TRBV20-1 to TRBJ2-2; 7 bases fit TRBD2. The CDR3 extends over 14 amino acids. Germline CDR1 is DFQATT and CDR2 is SNEGSKA (reference sequence). V lost 8 bases, J lost 5 bases, and 11 bases stayed unmatched. CDR3 sequence reads: CSTFLSGSTGELFF. The CDR3 region has the DNA TGCAGTACTTTCCTTAGCGGGTCTACCGGGGAGCTGTTTTTT.

Details on this clonotype: A clone one base away is much larger, so this may be a read error. The rearrangement uses TRBV29-1 and TRBJ2-3, with D perhaps being TRBD1 or TRBD2 (5 bases each). The germline V gene has CDR1 SQVTM and CDR2 ANQGSEA. The length of the CDR3 is 13 residues. The CDR3 nucleotides are TGCAGGGTTGGGGGTAGGCAGGCAGATACGCAGTATTTT. As protein: CRVGGRQADTQYF.

Of note for this clonotype: Being one base from a much bigger clone, this may be a read error. V is TRBV5-4 and J is TRBJ1-1; 8 positions agree with TRBD1. Germline V CDR1 and CDR2: SGHNT, YYREEE (reference sequence). This CDR3 has 14 amino acids. CDR3 nucleotides: TGTGCCAGCAGCCCCGGACAGGGTCGCACTGAAACTTTCTTT. Encoded protein: CASSPGQGRTETFF.

By sample fraction, this clonotype is medium-sized. The rearrangement uses TRBV11-3 and TRBJ1-1; D uncertain. V lost 5 bases and J 7 bases, leaving 8 bases between the germline ends. The CDR3 sequence is 11 residues long. CDR1 and CDR2 from the germline V gene are SGHNT and YENEEA. CDR3 protein: CASSLRREAFF. In DNA form, the CDR3 reads TGTGCCAGCAGCCTGCGGCGTGAAGCTTTCTTT.

This clonotype has at least ten counts. The chain couples TRBV30 to TRBJ2-2; TRBD2 might be the D (6 bases). This CDR3 region has 15 residues. Germline values: CDR1 GTSNPN, CDR2 SVGIG (reference sequence). V dropped 4 bases and J dropped 4 bases, with 16 bases sitting between them. CDR3 coding DNA: TGTGCCTGGATTCCCGGGGGTTTATCCACCGGGGAGCTGTTTTTT. It yields the protein CAWIPGGLSTGELFF.

As concerns this clonotype: The junction and the germline gene differ at one end; a read error may be behind it. V and J are TRBV11-2 and TRBJ2-6, with D unclear. This CDR3 is built from 16 residues. Germline-derived CDR1 and CDR2 are SGHAT and FQNNGV. This CDR3 is CASSWSDPSGVNVLTF. The CDR3 region has the DNA TGTGCAAGCAGCTGGTCAGACCCCTCTGGGGTCAACGTCCTGACTTTC.

A remark on this clonotype: Compared with germline, one end of the junction differs, possibly owing to a read error. The chain joins TRBV11-2 to TRBJ2-7, with D possibly TRBD2 on 6 matching bases. Germline CDR1 is SGHAT and CDR2 is FQNNGV. The CDR3 runs to 12 residues. For the CDR3, the DNA is TGTGCCTGCAGTTCGGACTATTACGAGCAATACTTC. Protein product: CACSSDYYEQYF.

Note on this clonotype: This may stem from a read error, because a much larger clone lies one nucleotide away. The CDR3 does not close with the conserved phenylalanine or tryptophan, likely indicating a read error. CDR3: CVSMRHENTEAFL. The CDR3 DNA follows: TGTGTCAGCATGAGGCACGAGAACACTGAAGCTTTCCTT. The chain employs TRBV6-1 and TRBJ1-1; D is uncertain. This CDR3 has 13 amino acids. From germline, CDR1 is MNHNS and CDR2 SASEGT.

In regard to this clonotype: One end of the junction does not line up with germline, which may come from a read error. The chain recombines TRBV6-1 with TRBJ1-5; a weak D match, TRBD1 (5 bases). Germline-derived CDR1 and CDR2 are MNHNS and SASEGT. The CDR3 totals 14 residues. Written as DNA, the CDR3 is TGTACCAGCAGTGCCACAGGATTCAATCAGCCCCAGCATTTT. Protein product: CTSSATGFNQPQHF.

Concerning this clonotype itself: At one boundary the junction diverges from the germline segment, which might be a read error. V usage is TRBV11-2 and J usage is TRBJ2-1; 7 nucleotides agree with TRBD1. Germline values: CDR1 SGHAT, CDR2 FQNNGV. The CDR3 consists of 16 residues. CDR3 loop: CTSRSLRTGVYNEQFF. CDR3 nucleotides: TGTACCAGCAGAAGCCTTCGGACAGGAGTGTACAATGAGCAGTTCTTC.

CDR3 sequence: CASSLQGGSAGEQYF. CDR3 DNA: TGTGCCAGCTCACTTCAGGGGGGGTCTGCGGGGGAGCAGTACTTC. This rearrangement joins TRBV18 to TRBJ2-7; D possibly matches TRBD1 or TRBD2 (7 bases each). This CDR3 comprises 15 residues. The germline gives CDR1 KGHSH, CDR2 LQKENI. Trimming stripped 4 bases from V and 7 bases from J, with 20 bases between.

J is TRBJ2-1 and V is TRBV29-1; TRBD1 is a possible D gene (5 bases). CDR1 SQVTM and CDR2 ANQGSEA come from the germline V gene. The ends were cut back, 5 bases at V and 10 bases at J, with 18 bases in the middle. The CDR3 runs 13 residues. In nucleotides, the CDR3 is TGCAGCGTTAGCACGCAGCAGGGATTCGAGCAGTTCTTC. This codes for CSVSTQQGFEQFF.

This clonotype was recorded at least ten times. The V call is TRBV6-6, the J call TRBJ2-1; TRBD2 agrees at 15 bases. The germline gives CDR1 MNHNY, CDR2 SVGAGI (reference sequence). This CDR3 has 16 residues. J gave up 7 bases and V 6 bases, and 7 bases lay outside the gene matches. The CDR3 DNA reads TGTGCCAGCAGGCGGACTAGCGGGGGGGCGAAGAATGAGCAGTTCTTC. As protein: CASRRTSGGAKNEQFF.

There are a few counts of this clonotype. This may arise from a read error, as a much more abundant clone is one base away. The gene calls are TRBV6-5 and TRBJ2-6; 7 bases fit TRBD1. Germline CDR1 is MNHEY and CDR2 is SVGAGI. J was trimmed by 4 bases and V by 7 bases; bases with no gene match: 7. The CDR3 contains 15 residues. The CDR3 DNA follows: TGTGCCAGCAACCGCGAGGGGGCCGGGGCCAACGTCCTGACTTTC. Translating gives CASNREGAGANVLTF.

The J gene is TRBJ1-1, the V gene TRBV11-2; no clear D gene. The V end was cut by 0 bases, the J end by 3 bases, with 11 bases between. Germline values: CDR1 SGHAT, CDR2 FQNNGV. CDR3 length: 15 residues. The DNA for the CDR3 is TGTGCCAGCAGCTTAGAGTCAGGCCTGGACACTGAAGCTTTCTTT. Translated, it gives CASSLESGLDTEAFF.

This clonotype was counted a few times. At one end the junction does not follow the germline gene, possibly because of a read error. The chain uses TRBV7-3 and TRBJ2-1; D gene ambiguous. CDR3 length: 13 residues. Germline lookup yields CDR1 SGHTA and CDR2 FQGTGA. CDR3 sequence (DNA): TGTGCCGGCAGCCTCGGGCAATGGAACGAGCAGTTCTTC. Translating it yields CAGSLGQWNEQFF.

This chain connects TRBV4-2 to TRBJ2-7, with 7 bases that match TRBD2. V dropped 4 bases and J dropped 5; count of bases not matched to a gene: 11. Germline CDR1 LGHNA, CDR2 YNFKEQ. CDR3 size: 15 residues. The chain's CDR3 is CASSPGASGTHEQYF. CDR3 nucleotide sequence: TGTGCCAGCAGCCCAGGAGCCAGCGGGACGCACGAGCAGTACTTC.

This clonotype was counted only a few times. This rearrangement joins TRBV19 to TRBJ1-5, with D unclear. The germline gives CDR1 LNHDA, CDR2 SQIVND (reference sequence). CDR3 size: 13 residues. V was trimmed by 7 bases and J by 3 bases, leaving 10 bases between them. DNA of the CDR3: TGTGCCAGTACGGCAGTGGACAATCAGCCCCAGCATTTT. The encoded protein is CASTAVDNQPQHF.

The table lists this clonotype with a few counts. This sequence joins TRBV5-1 and TRBJ2-2; D tentatively fits TRBD1 or TRBD2 (5 bases each). V was clipped by 4 bases and J by 2 bases, with 12 bases between them. This CDR3 is 15 amino acids long. CDR1 and CDR2 (germline): SGHRS, YFSETQ. The CDR3 sequence is CASSTGRSNTGELFF. Here the CDR3 DNA reads TGCGCCAGCAGCACGGGACGGAGTAACACCGGGGAGCTGTTTTTT.

This clonotype was picked up many times. The chain couples TRBV28 to TRBJ1-4; possibly TRBD1 for D (6 bases). The CDR3 consists of 13 residues. V dropped 8 bases and J dropped 4 bases, with 11 bases sitting between them. The germline CDR1 and CDR2 sequences are MDHEN and SYDVKM. The CDR3 bases are TGTGCCAGCTACAGGGAGAGTAATGAAAAACTGTTTTTT. It codes for CASYRESNEKLFF.

This clonotype was picked up one time. Germline is not matched at one junction end, which may reflect a read error. This rearrangement joins TRBV6-6 to TRBJ1-3, with D tentatively TRBD1 (5 bases). CDR1 is MNHNY and CDR2 is SVGAGI in the germline V gene (reference sequence). The CDR3 loop spans 15 amino acids. DNA for the CDR3: TGTTCCAGTAGCTCCGGGACGACCTCTGGAAACACCATATATTTT. Translated: CSSSSGTTSGNTIYF.